This T cell receptor beta chain was profiled in a study of cytomegalovirus exposure and HLA in healthy donors. General study results and limits: Listed as cytomegalovirus-associated were 164 TCR beta chains. Roughly uniform sequencing depth across donors was assumed, possibly incorrectly.

PCR amplification relied on 60 Vbeta primers (plus 13 Jbeta primers). Data came from immunoSEQ multiplex PCR; TCRdb stores just in-frame clones and leaves some out. The table records more than 95,000 clones, roughly four fifths of them present only once. There are 14 residues in the CDR3. Germline lookup yields CDR1 WSHSY and CDR2 SAAADI. The V segment lost 7 bases and the J segment 2 bases; nucleotides outside the gene matches: 2. To note about this clone: The antigen remains unidentified.

This rearrangement joins TRBV10-2 to TRBJ2-6; 7 nucleotides line up with TRBD1. What was sequenced was PBMCs. This TCR was sampled from a woman aged 45-60 years in good health and CMV-seropositive. CDR3 nucleotide sequence: TGCGCCAGCATGAGGGGGCCTGGGGCCAACGTCCTGACTTTC. This gives the protein CASMRGPGANVLTF.